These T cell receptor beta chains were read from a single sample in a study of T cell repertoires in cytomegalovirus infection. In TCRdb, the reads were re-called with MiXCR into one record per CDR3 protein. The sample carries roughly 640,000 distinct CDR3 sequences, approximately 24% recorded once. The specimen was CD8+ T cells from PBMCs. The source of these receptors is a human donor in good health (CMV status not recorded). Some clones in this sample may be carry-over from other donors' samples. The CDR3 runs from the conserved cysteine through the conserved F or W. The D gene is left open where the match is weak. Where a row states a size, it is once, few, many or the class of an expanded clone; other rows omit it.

CVSRPPAVQETQYF,TGTGTCAGCAGGCCTCCGGCGGTTCAAGAGACCCAGTACTTC,TRBJ2-5,-,-,TRBV7-4
CASSFMTGQDGYTF,TGTGCCAGCAGCTTTATGACAGGCCAGGATGGCTACACCTTC,TRBJ1-2,-,-,TRBV7-2
CASSQGFYTLNTTNYGYTF,TGTGCCAGCAGCCAGGGTTTCTACACCCTTAACACCACTAACTATGGCTACACCTTC,TRBJ1-2,-,-,TRBV14
CASSLIGANISPLHF,TGCGCCAGCAGCCTCATAGGGGCGAATATTTCACCCCTCCACTTT,TRBJ1-6,-,few,TRBV4-1
CASSDRRGPGANVLTF,TGTGCCAGCAGTGACAGGAGGGGGCCTGGGGCCAACGTCCTGACTTTC,TRBJ2-6,-,many,TRBV25-1
CASSQLRERGLLNYTDTQYF,TGTGCCAGCAGCCAATTGCGCGAGCGGGGACTACTCAATTACACAGATACGCAGTATTTT,TRBJ2-3,TRBD2,-,TRBV5-6
CASSPSGRGNTIYF,TGTGCCAGCAGCCCCTCAGGGCGTGGAAACACCATATATTTT,TRBJ1-3,-,-,TRBV6-5
CASSLVQDLLVETQYF,TGTGCCAGCAGCTTAGTGCAGGATCTCCTAGTGGAGACCCAGTACTTC,TRBJ2-5,-,few,TRBV7-2
CSARALVPEAFF,TGCAGTGCTAGGGCCTTGGTCCCTGAAGCTTTCTTT,TRBJ1-1,-,-,TRBV20-1
CASSQAGAGGLQETQYF,TGTGCCAGCAGCCAGGCAGGAGCGGGGGGGCTCCAAGAGACCCAGTACTTC,TRBJ2-5,TRBD2,many,TRBV7-8
CASSFGGADNEQFF,TGTGCCAGCAGCTTCGGCGGGGCCGACAATGAGCAGTTCTTC,TRBJ2-1,-,many,TRBV7-6
CASSSGQGASEAFF,TGCGCCAGCAGCTCGGGACAGGGGGCCTCTGAAGCTTTCTTT,TRBJ1-1,TRBD1,-,TRBV5-1
CASSLNGAADLYNSPIHF,TGTGCCAGCAGCTTAAATGGTGCCGCGGACCTCTATAATTCACCCATCCACTTT,TRBJ1-6,-,-,TRBV7-9
CASNEWIFYQPQHF,TGTGCCAGTAATGAATGGATTTTTTATCAGCCCCAGCATTTT,TRBJ1-5,-,-,TRBV19
CASSYYPSTDTQYF,TGCGCCAGCAGCTATTATCCGTCGACAGATACGCAGTATTTT,TRBJ2-3,-,few,TRBV5-1
CASGPRQANYGYTF,TGTGCTAGTGGTCCCCGACAGGCTAACTATGGCTACACCTTC,TRBJ1-2,-,-,TRBV12-5
CASISTSGGLDEQFF,TGTGCCAGCATTTCGACTAGCGGGGGGCTAGATGAGCAGTTCTTC,TRBJ2-1,TRBD2,few,TRBV12-3/TRBV12-4
CASSGGQYF,TGTGCCAGCAGTGGGGGTCAGTACTTC,TRBJ2-5,-,-,TRBV6-1
CASSRGALNEQYF,TGTGCCAGCAGCCGGGGGGCGTTAAACGAGCAGTACTTC,TRBJ2-7,-,-,TRBV7-9
CASSLTSGVYNEQFF,TGTGCCAGCAGCCTGACTAGCGGGGTCTACAATGAGCAGTTCTTC,TRBJ2-1,TRBD2,many,TRBV7-9
CASSEVGSPGSGGPRDEQFF,TGTGCCAGCAGTGAAGTAGGTTCCCCAGGTAGCGGGGGACCTAGGGATGAGCAGTTCTTC,TRBJ2-1,TRBD2,many,TRBV6-1
CASSLVGTVYGYTF,TGTGCCAGCAGTTTAGTGGGGACGGTCTATGGCTACACCTTC,TRBJ1-2,-,-,TRBV27
CASKPTGRVYGYTF,TGTGCCAGCAAGCCAACGGGGCGGGTCTATGGCTACACCTTC,TRBJ1-2,-,-,TRBV7-6
CASSYGGTATNEQFF,TGTGCCAGCAGTTACGGAGGGACTGCCACCAATGAGCAGTTCTTC,TRBJ2-1,-,few,TRBV6-5
CASSSGTGNTEAFF,TGTGCCAGCAGCTCAGGGACGGGGAACACTGAAGCTTTCTTT,TRBJ1-1,-,many,TRBV7-6
CASRLMADYNEQFF,TGTGCCAGCAGGTTGATGGCAGATTACAATGAGCAGTTCTTC,TRBJ2-1,-,-,TRBV6-2/TRBV6-3
CASSEAGTDIYNEQFF,TGTGCCAGCAGTGAAGCGGGGACGGATATCTACAATGAGCAGTTCTTC,TRBJ2-1,-,-,TRBV6-1
CASSPRDRNDSPLHF,TGTGCCAGCAGCCCCCGGGACCGGAACGATTCACCCCTCCACTTT,TRBJ1-6,-,many,TRBV7-9
CASSHAAGRNEQFF,TGTGCCAGCAGCCACGCTGCGGGGAGGAATGAGCAGTTCTTC,TRBJ2-1,-,few,TRBV3-1
CASIRDRGNPRTDTQYF,TGTGCCAGCATCAGGGACAGAGGTAATCCCCGCACAGATACGCAGTATTTT,TRBJ2-3,TRBD1,many,TRBV7-9
CTSSQTKLRDEQFF,TGCACCAGCAGTCAAACGAAACTACGGGATGAGCAGTTCTTC,TRBJ2-1,-,-,TRBV23-1
CASSLWQTTGGELFF,TGTGCCAGCAGTTTATGGCAGACCACTGGGGGGGAGCTGTTTTTT,TRBJ2-2,-,-,TRBV27
CASSPRTGNNEQFF,TGTGCCAGCAGCCCTCGGACTGGGAACAATGAGCAGTTCTTC,TRBJ2-1,-,many,TRBV4-1
CSARDYSGTGDSETQYF,TGCAGTGCTAGAGATTACTCCGGGACAGGGGACTCAGAGACCCAGTACTTC,TRBJ2-5,TRBD1,-,TRBV20-1
CATGFLAWGSNQPQHF,TGTGCCACAGGTTTCCTCGCGTGGGGGAGCAATCAGCCCCAGCATTTT,TRBJ1-5,-,-,TRBV6-1
CSVEGRRGGNTEAFF,TGCAGCGTTGAAGGGAGACGGGGAGGTAACACTGAAGCTTTCTTT,TRBJ1-1,-,-,TRBV29-1
CATSRDIGEKLFF,TGTGCCACCAGCAGAGATATAGGTGAAAAACTGTTTTTT,TRBJ1-4,-,few,TRBV15
CASTPRSTSYNEQFF,TGTGCCAGCACCCCTAGAAGCACGTCCTACAATGAGCAGTTCTTC,TRBJ2-1,-,few,TRBV7-9
CASSVGGDYGYTF,TGTGCCAGCAGTGTAGGTGGGGACTATGGCTACACCTTC,TRBJ1-2,-,-,TRBV2
CASSSRSGGSSTDTQYF,TGTGCCAGCAGCTCCCGGTCGGGGGGTTCTAGCACAGATACGCAGTATTTT,TRBJ2-3,TRBD2,-,TRBV9
CASSFGQKETQYF,TGTGCCAGCAGTTTCGGGCAGAAAGAGACCCAGTACTTC,TRBJ2-5,-,-,TRBV28
CSATHRGWEQYF,TGCAGTGCTACACACCGGGGTTGGGAGCAGTATTTT,TRBJ2-3,-,-,TRBV20-1
CASSLAPRAGYTF,TGCGCCAGCAGCTTGGCCCCCAGGGCGGGCTACACCTTC,TRBJ1-2,-,few,TRBV5-1
CASSFRRPDTQYF,TGTGCCAGCAGTTTCCGGAGACCAGATACGCAGTATTTT,TRBJ2-3,-,-,TRBV5-6
CSVDSGTAVDYGYTF,TGCAGTGTTGACTCCGGGACAGCCGTTGACTATGGCTACACCTTC,TRBJ1-2,TRBD1,few,TRBV20-1
CASTSGGVEAFF,TGTGCCAGCACCTCAGGAGGGGTTGAAGCTTTCTTT,TRBJ1-1,-,few,TRBV7-9
CASSSSGLDTQYF,TGTGCCAGCAGTTCTAGCGGTCTCGATACGCAGTATTTT,TRBJ2-3,TRBD2,-,TRBV6-6
CASSSGQSYTNTGELFF,TGTGCCAGCAGCTCCGGACAGAGCTATACGAACACCGGGGAGCTGTTTTTT,TRBJ2-2,-,many,TRBV7-3
CASSWGGGGEQYF,TGCGCCAGCAGCTGGGGTGGGGGTGGCGAGCAGTACTTC,TRBJ2-7,-,-,TRBV5-1
CATSRDSTPSTDTQYF,TGTGCCACCAGCAGGGATTCGACACCTAGCACAGATACGCAGTATTTT,TRBJ2-3,-,-,TRBV15
CASSLNRGNTGELFF,TGTGCCAGCAGCTTAAACAGGGGCAACACCGGGGAGCTGTTTTTT,TRBJ2-2,TRBD1,many,TRBV7-2
CASVNGGNVNYGYTF,TGTGCCAGCGTCAACGGAGGGAACGTCAACTATGGCTACACCTTC,TRBJ1-2,-,-,TRBV6-2/TRBV6-3
CASSPRRAYGYTF,TGTGCCAGCAGCCCCCGGAGGGCCTATGGCTACACCTTC,TRBJ1-2,-,-,TRBV14
CASSLEGTGHNEQFF,TGTGCCAGCAGCTTGGAGGGGACAGGGCACAATGAGCAGTTCTTC,TRBJ2-1,TRBD1,-,TRBV5-5
CAIELAGIDTQYF,TGTGCCATCGAACTAGCGGGGATAGATACGCAGTATTTT,TRBJ2-3,TRBD2,many,TRBV7-8
CASSQDVRGGYTF,TGCGCCAGCAGCCAAGATGTGAGGGGAGGCTACACCTTC,TRBJ1-2,-,few,TRBV4-3
CASSWRDRENPYGYTF,TGTGCCAGCAGCTGGCGGGACAGGGAGAACCCGTATGGCTACACCTTC,TRBJ1-2,TRBD1,-,TRBV7-9
CASISPTSGEPYEQYF,TGTGCCAGCATTTCCCCAACTAGCGGGGAGCCCTACGAGCAGTACTTC,TRBJ2-7,TRBD2,-,TRBV2